What follows are 25 T cell receptor beta chains derived from one specimen sequenced in a study of blood T cell repertoires in COVID-19. Assay used: immunoSEQ multiplex PCR; TCRdb lists only in-frame clones, some missing. The sample records 50,000 to 60,000 clones, roughly 87% being singletons. Sequencing input: peripheral blood. These receptors were obtained from a man between 60 and 70 years old with acute or convalescent COVID-19.

The chain combines TRBV19 with TRBJ1-6; the match to TRBD1 covers 9 bases. CDR3 length: 15 residues. V lost 4 bases to trimming and J lost 9 bases; unmatched junction nucleotides: 7. Germline CDR1 LNHDA, CDR2 SQIVND (reference sequence). The CDR3 DNA reads TGTGCCAGTAGTAGGGGACAGGGAAGTGGTTCACCCCTCCACTTT. Translation gives CASSRGQGSGSPLHF.

The J gene is TRBJ1-1, the V gene TRBV10-2; tentative D call: TRBD1 (5 bases). The CDR3 is 14 amino acids. Looked up from germline, CDR1 is WSHSY and CDR2 is SAAADI. The ends were cut back, 7 bases at V and 1 base at J, with 13 bases in the middle. CDR3 sequence: CASTFSGKNTEAFF. The CDR3 DNA is TGCGCCAGCACCTTCTCAGGGAAGAACACTGAAGCTTTCTTT.

CDR3 nucleotide sequence: TGTGCCAGCAGCTTAATTGGGGGCTGGAACACTGAAGCTTTCTTT. It yields the protein CASSLIGGWNTEAFF. This chain connects TRBV7-9 to TRBJ1-1; TRBD1 might be the D (6 bases). The V gene's germline CDR1 is SEHNR and CDR2 FQNEAQ (reference sequence). The ends were cut back, 2 bases at V and 1 base at J, with 11 bases in the middle. CDR3 length equals 15 residues.

The V gene is TRBV3-1 (or the pseudogene TRBV3-2), the J gene TRBJ2-1, with D perhaps TRBD2 (5 bases). With 7 bases removed from V and 0 bases from J, the gap between germline ends came to 13 bases. This CDR3 contains 15 residues. Per germline, CDR1 LGHDT and CDR2 YNNKEL (reference sequence). The CDR3 DNA sequence: TGTGCCAGCACCGCAGCGAGGGTCTCCTACAATGAGCAGTTCTTC. It yields the protein CASTAARVSYNEQFF.

The V and J genes are TRBV5-6 and TRBJ2-6; no firm D call. The CDR3 runs to 15 residues. The V and J ends lost 2 bases and 2 bases respectively, with 8 bases between them. CDR1 and CDR2 (germline): SGHDT, YYEEEE. The CDR3 spells CASSLLVPGANVLTF. The CDR3 DNA reads as TGTGCCAGCAGCTTACTGGTACCTGGGGCCAACGTCCTGACTTTC.

The V and J genes are TRBV5-1 and TRBJ2-2; weak D call: TRBD2 (7 bases). The germline gives CDR1 SGHRS, CDR2 YFSETQ. Trimming removed 3 bases at V and 3 bases at J, with 12 bases between. The CDR3 runs 15 residues. CDR3 sequence reads: CASSSTGRDTGELFF. CDR3 in DNA: TGCGCCAGCAGCTCTACAGGGAGGGACACCGGGGAGCTGTTTTTT. The variable domain in full, completed from reference TRBV5-1 and TRBJ2-2, reads KAGVTQTPRYLIKTRGQQVTLSCSPISGHRSVSWYQQTPGQGLQFLFEYFSETQRNKGNFPGRFSGRQFSNSRSEMNVSTLELGDSALYLCASSSTGRDTGELFFGEGSRLTVL.

J is TRBJ1-6 and V is TRBV5-1, with D possibly matching TRBD1 (6 bases). Germline CDR1 reads SGHRS; CDR2 reads YFSETQ. The CDR3 is 14 residues long. V lost 2 bases and J lost 10, with 13 bases in between. The CDR3 here is CASSFGGGGSPLHF. CDR3 DNA: TGCGCCAGCAGCTTTGGCGGGGGCGGATCACCCCTCCACTTT.

This chain connects TRBV6-6 to TRBJ2-1; perhaps TRBD2 as D (6 bases). V lost 4 bases, J lost 7 bases, and 17 bases lay in between. Looked up from germline, CDR1 is MNHNY and CDR2 is SVGAGI (reference sequence). This CDR3 contains 15 residues. CDR3 in DNA: TGTGCCAGCAGTTGGGCGGGGAACGGTATAAATGAGCAGTTCTTC. This encodes CASSWAGNGINEQFF.

The CDR3 bases are TGTGCCAGTAGTACCTCGGTAGGTGGGGGACTGCCGAACACCGGGGAGCTGTTTTTT. Amino acids: CASSTSVGGGLPNTGELFF. The chain couples TRBV19 to TRBJ2-2; D may be TRBD2 (6 bases). Germline CDR1 is LNHDA and CDR2 is SQIVND (reference sequence). V gave up 4 bases and J gave up 0 bases, with 21 bases separating them. The CDR3 is 19 amino acids.

This chain joins TRBV4-1 and TRBJ2-7, with D possibly TRBD1 on 6 matching bases. With 0 bases removed from V and 0 bases from J, the gap between germline ends came to 12 bases. The V gene's germline CDR1 is MGHRA and CDR2 YSYEKL. CDR3 length equals 16 residues. The CDR3 coding sequence is TGCGCCAGCAGCCAAGATCCGTGGGGGCCCTCCTACGAGCAGTACTTC. Translation: CASSQDPWGPSYEQYF.

This rearrangement joins TRBV30 to TRBJ1-2; 8 nucleotides line up with TRBD1. CDR1 and CDR2 (germline): GTSNPN, SVGIG (reference sequence). With V trimmed by 3 bases and J by 5 bases, 8 bases remained unmatched. This CDR3 is built from 14 residues. The CDR3 nucleotides are TGTGCCTGGAGCGGACCGGACAGGGAGTATGGCTACACCTTC. This sequence encodes CAWSGPDREYGYTF.

V is TRBV6-5 and J is TRBJ2-7, with D perhaps matching TRBD2 (6 bases). CDR1 is MNHEY, CDR2 SVGAGI, per germline. V lost 5 bases to trimming and J lost 1 base, with 9 bases between them. This CDR3 spans 13 amino acids. The CDR3 DNA reads TGTGCCAGCAGTCGGAGGGAATCCTACGAGCAGTACTTC. It codes for CASSRRESYEQYF.

This sequence joins TRBV4-1 and TRBJ2-3; TRBD1 is a possible D gene (5 bases). V shed 0 bases and J shed 4 bases, with 11 bases lying between them. The V gene's germline CDR1 is MGHRA and CDR2 YSYEKL. The CDR3 is 15 residues long. This CDR3 reads CASSQEGAKADTQYF. In nucleotides, the CDR3 is TGCGCCAGCAGCCAAGAAGGGGCTAAGGCAGATACGCAGTATTTT.

The chain has TRBV6-6 and TRBJ2-7, with D possibly being TRBD1 (6 bases). Germline V gives CDR1 MNHNY, CDR2 SVGAGI (reference sequence). The CDR3 extends over 13 amino acids. Trimming took off 7 bases at V and 2 bases at J, with 12 bases between the two ends. In nucleotides, the CDR3 is TGTGCCAGCACACCACAGGGAACCTACGAGCAGTACTTC. This gives the protein CASTPQGTYEQYF.

This clone was seen just once. The rearrangement joins TRBV25-1 to TRBJ2-7; 9 bases are a match to TRBD2. Germline CDR1 reads MGHDK; CDR2 reads SYGVNS. CDR3 size: 12 residues. V dropped 6 bases and J dropped 4; count of bases not matched to a gene: 1. CDR3 sequence (DNA): TGTGCCAGCAGAGGACTAGCGTACGAGCAGTACTTC. It yields the protein CASRGLAYEQYF.

The chain couples TRBV19 to TRBJ1-1; D is possibly TRBD1 (5 bases). CDR1 is LNHDA and CDR2 is SQIVND in the germline V gene (reference sequence). The CDR3 spans 14 residues. V gave up 8 bases and J gave up 0 bases, with 13 bases separating them. CDR3 residues: CASSETVVNTEAFF. CDR3 in DNA: TGTGCCAGTTCCGAGACAGTGGTGAACACTGAAGCTTTCTTT.

CDR3 nucleotides: TGCGCCAGCAGCCCACAGACAGACAACACCGGGGAGCTGTTTTTT. As protein: CASSPQTDNTGELFF. The rearrangement uses TRBV5-1 and TRBJ2-2, with D possibly being TRBD1 (5 bases). V lost 4 bases to trimming and J lost 2 bases, with 12 bases between them. The CDR3 is made up of 15 amino acids. Germline lookup yields CDR1 SGHRS and CDR2 YFSETQ.

This chain connects TRBV12-3 or TRBV12-4 to TRBJ1-1; D uncertain. Trimming cost V 5 bases and J 3 bases, with 10 bases left between them. The CDR3 is made up of 13 amino acids. Here the CDR3 reads CASSLGWDTEAFF. The CDR3 DNA sequence: TGTGCCAGCAGTCTCGGGTGGGACACTGAAGCTTTCTTT.

The chain links TRBV30 to TRBJ2-1; the D gene is possibly TRBD2 (5 bases). Deletions cut 2 bases from V and 4 bases from J, with 6 bases between. This CDR3 spans 12 amino acids. Germline loops: CDR1 GTSNPN, CDR2 SVGIG (reference sequence). CDR3 loop: CAWSRRYNEQFF. The CDR3 DNA sequence: TGTGCCTGGAGTCGGAGGTACAATGAGCAGTTCTTC.

This sequence joins TRBV9 and TRBJ1-3; tentative D call: TRBD1 (5 bases). V lost 0 bases, J lost 1 base, and 14 bases lay in between. The CDR3 sequence is 17 residues long. Germline CDR1 SGDLS, CDR2 YYNGEE. In DNA, the CDR3 is TGTGCCAGCAGCGTAGGAAACAGGCCATCGTCTGGAAACACCATATATTTT. This codes for CASSVGNRPSSGNTIYF.

In its sample, this clone was seen once. In DNA form, the CDR3 reads TGTGCCAGCAGCGAAACAGGGGGCAATTACGAGCAGTACTTC. Its protein is CASSETGGNYEQYF. The rearrangement joins TRBV6-4 to TRBJ2-7, with 9 positions matching TRBD1. Trimming removed 6 bases from V and 4 bases from J; junction bases left unmatched: 7. The CDR3 is 14 residues long. Germline V gene data show CDR1 as MRHNA and CDR2 as SNTAGT.

The J gene is TRBJ1-3, the V gene TRBV21-1; TRBD1 reflects the table's D call only, with no check against the DNA. TRBV21-1 is a pseudogene segment. The CDR3 loop spans 17 amino acids. In DNA form, the CDR3 reads TGTGCCAGCAGCAATCTTCTCAGGGGGCCGAAATCGGGCACCATATATTTT. It translates to CASSNLLRGPKSGTIYF.

This clone was counted a single time. The chain joins TRBV2 to TRBJ1-2, with D maybe TRBD1 (5 bases). The germline gives CDR1 SNHLY, CDR2 FYNNEI. This CDR3 spans 14 amino acids. Trimming stripped 2 bases from V and 8 bases from J, with 15 bases between. CDR3 region: CASSETPGGAGYTF. The CDR3, as DNA: TGTGCCAGCAGTGAAACCCCGGGAGGGGCCGGCTACACCTTC. Based on the CDR3 plus reference TRBV2 and TRBJ1-2, the full variable domain is EPEVTQTPSHQVTQMGQEVILRCVPISNHLYFYWYRQILGQKVEFLVSFYNNEISEKSEIFDDQFSVERPDGSNFTLKIRSTKLEDSAMYFCASSETPGGAGYTFGSGTRLTVV.

The V and J genes are TRBV7-8 and TRBJ2-2; 7 nucleotides line up with TRBD1. CDR3 size: 15 residues. The junction had 6 bases not matched to a gene; V was cut back by 5 bases and J by 3 bases. Germline assignment: CDR1 SGHVS and CDR2 FQNEAQ. The CDR3 DNA is TGTGCCAGCAGCGCCCGGGACAGCCACACCGGGGAGCTGTTTTTT. Translated: CASSARDSHTGELFF.

The chain joins TRBV11-1 to TRBJ2-2, with 7 bases fitting TRBD2. Trimming at V came to 5 bases and at J to 4 bases, leaving 7 bases not matched to a gene. Germline V gives CDR1 SGHAT, CDR2 FQDESV (reference sequence). This CDR3 has 15 residues. Written as DNA, the CDR3 is TGTGCCAGCAGCGAATCAGGGAGGGGCACCGGGGAGCTGTTTTTT. As protein: CASSESGRGTGELFF.